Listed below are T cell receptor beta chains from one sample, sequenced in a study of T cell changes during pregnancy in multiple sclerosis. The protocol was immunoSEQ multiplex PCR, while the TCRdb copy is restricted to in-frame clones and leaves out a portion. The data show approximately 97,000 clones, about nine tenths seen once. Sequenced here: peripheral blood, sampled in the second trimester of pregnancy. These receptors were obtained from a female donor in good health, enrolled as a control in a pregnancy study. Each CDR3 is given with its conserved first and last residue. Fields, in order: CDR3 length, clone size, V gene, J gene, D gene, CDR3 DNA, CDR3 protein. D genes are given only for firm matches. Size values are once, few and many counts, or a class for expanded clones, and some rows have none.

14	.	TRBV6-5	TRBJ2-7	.	TGTGCCAGCAGTTACTCGGGACACTCCTACGAGCAGTACTTC	CASSYSGHSYEQYF
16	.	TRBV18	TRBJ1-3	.	TGTGCCAGCTCACCACCGACACAGACGAGTGGAAACACCATATATTTT	CASSPPTQTSGNTIYF
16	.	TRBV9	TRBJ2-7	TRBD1	TGTGCCAGCAGCGTGGGACAGTTCACGTTTTCCTACGAGCAGTACTTC	CASSVGQFTFSYEQYF
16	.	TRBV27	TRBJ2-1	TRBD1	TGTGCCAGCAGTTCCTACAGGGGGCCGGAGTTTAATGAGCAGTTCTTC	CASSSYRGPEFNEQFF
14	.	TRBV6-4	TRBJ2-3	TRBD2	TGTGCCAGCAGTGAAGCGGGAGGCACAGATACGCAGTATTTT	CASSEAGGTDTQYF
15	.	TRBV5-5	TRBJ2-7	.	TGTGCCAGCACCCCCCTAGCCCCCGGCTCCTACGAGCAGTACTTC	CASTPLAPGSYEQYF
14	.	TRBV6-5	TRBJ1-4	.	TGTGCCAGCAGTTACCAGGGGAGGGATGAAAAACTGTTTTTT	CASSYQGRDEKLFF
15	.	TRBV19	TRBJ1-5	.	TGTGCCAGTAGTATGGACAAGGACGTAGGACAGCCCCAGCATTTT	CASSMDKDVGQPQHF
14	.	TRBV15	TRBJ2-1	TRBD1	TGTGCCACCAGCAGGGAGACAGGGTCGGGTGAGCAGTTCTTC	CATSRETGSGEQFF
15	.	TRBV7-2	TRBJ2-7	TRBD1	TGTGCCAGCAGCTTATCTGGACAGGGGAGCTACGAGCAGTACTTC	CASSLSGQGSYEQYF
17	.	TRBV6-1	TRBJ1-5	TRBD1	TGTGCCAGCAGTGCCAACGACAGGGGGAGGAGCAATCAGCCCCAGCATTTT	CASSANDRGRSNQPQHF
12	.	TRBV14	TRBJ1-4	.	TGTGCCAGCAGCCAAGCCCCGAGTAAACTGTTTTTT	CASSQAPSKLFF
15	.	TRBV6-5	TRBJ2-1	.	TGTGCCAGCAGGCCCGGACTACTCCGAGGGAATGAGCAGTTCTTC	CASRPGLLRGNEQFF
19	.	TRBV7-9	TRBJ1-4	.	TGTGCCAGCAGCTTAGACCCCCTCGCCTCTGACAGTTCCGATGAAAAACTGTTTTTT	CASSLDPLASDSSDEKLFF
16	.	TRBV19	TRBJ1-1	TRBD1	TGTGCCAGTAGTATTCCCCAGGGGGAGATGGGCACTGAAGCTTTCTTT	CASSIPQGEMGTEAFF
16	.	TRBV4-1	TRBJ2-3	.	TGCGCCAGCAGCCGGTGGGACACCACTGGCACAGATACGCAGTATTTT	CASSRWDTTGTDTQYF
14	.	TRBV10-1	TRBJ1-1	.	TGCGCCAGCAGGCCGGCAGGGGAAGGGGCTGAAGCTTTCTTT	CASRPAGEGAEAFF
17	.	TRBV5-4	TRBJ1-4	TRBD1	TGTGCCAGCAGCCCGGGACAGGCCTTTGCAACTAATGAAAAACTGTTTTTT	CASSPGQAFATNEKLFF
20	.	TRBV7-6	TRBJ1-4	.	TGTGCCAGCAGCTTAGAATACATCCGGGGGTTGGTATTGACTAATGAAAAACTGTTTTTT	CASSLEYIRGLVLTNEKLFF
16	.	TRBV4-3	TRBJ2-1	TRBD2	TGCGCCAGCAGCCAAGATTCCAGCGGGAGGACCAATGAGCAGTTCTTC	CASSQDSSGRTNEQFF
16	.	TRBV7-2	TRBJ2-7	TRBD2	TGTGCCAGCAGCTTAGTTTTTAGCGGGGGTACCTACGAGCAGTACTTC	CASSLVFSGGTYEQYF
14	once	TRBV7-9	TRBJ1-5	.	TGTGCCAGCAGCGATGACAGTAGCAATCAGCCCCAGCATTTT	CASSDDSSNQPQHF
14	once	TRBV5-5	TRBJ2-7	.	TGTGCCAGCAGCTTGGTTGCGACAGCTTACGAGCAGTACTTC	CASSLVATAYEQYF
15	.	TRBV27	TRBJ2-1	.	TGTGCCAGCAGTTTGGGCCACCCCTCCTACAATGAGCAGTTCTTC	CASSLGHPSYNEQFF
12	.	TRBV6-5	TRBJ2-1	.	TGTGCCAGCAGCCGCAGGTACAATGAGCAGTTCTTC	CASSRRYNEQFF
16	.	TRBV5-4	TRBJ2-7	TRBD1	TGTGCCAGCAGCTGGGCGAAGGGACAGGGGAGGAACGAGCAGTACTTC	CASSWAKGQGRNEQYF
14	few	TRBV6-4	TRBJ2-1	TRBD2	TGTGCCAGCAGTGAATTGGGACTAGCGGGTGAGCAGTTCTTC	CASSELGLAGEQFF
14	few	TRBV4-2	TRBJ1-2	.	TGTGCCAGCAGCCAGGCGGCAGGGAACTATGGCTACACCTTC	CASSQAAGNYGYTF
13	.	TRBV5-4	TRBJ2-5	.	TGTGCCAGCAGCTTATCTAGCAAAGAGACCCAGTACTTC	CASSLSSKETQYF
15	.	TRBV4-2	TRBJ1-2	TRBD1	TGTGCCAGCAGCCATAGAGAGACAGGGAAGGTTGGCTACACCTTC	CASSHRETGKVGYTF
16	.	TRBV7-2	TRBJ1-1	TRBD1	TGTGCCAGCAGCTTAGGGGGAAACAGGGGAAACACTGAAGCTTTCTTT	CASSLGGNRGNTEAFF
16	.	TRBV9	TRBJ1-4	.	TGTGCCAGCAGCGCCAGTAGCGGGGGAGTTAGGGAAAAACTGTTTTTT	CASSASSGGVREKLFF